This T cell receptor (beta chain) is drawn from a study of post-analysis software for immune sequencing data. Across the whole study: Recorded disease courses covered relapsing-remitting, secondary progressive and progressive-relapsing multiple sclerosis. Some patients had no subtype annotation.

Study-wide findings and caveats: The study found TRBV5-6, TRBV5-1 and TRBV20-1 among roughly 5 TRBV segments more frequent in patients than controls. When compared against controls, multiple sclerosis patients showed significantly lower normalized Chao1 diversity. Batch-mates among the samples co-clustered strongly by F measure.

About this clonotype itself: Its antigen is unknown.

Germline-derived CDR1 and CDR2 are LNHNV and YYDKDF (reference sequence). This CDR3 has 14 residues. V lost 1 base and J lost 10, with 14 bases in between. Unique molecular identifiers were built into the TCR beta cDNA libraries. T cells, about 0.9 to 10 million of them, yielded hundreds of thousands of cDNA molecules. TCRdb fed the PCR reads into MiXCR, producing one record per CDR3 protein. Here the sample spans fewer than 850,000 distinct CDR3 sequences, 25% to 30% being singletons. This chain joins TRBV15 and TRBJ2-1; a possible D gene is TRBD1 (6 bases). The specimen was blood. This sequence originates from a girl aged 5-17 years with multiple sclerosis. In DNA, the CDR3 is TGTGCCACCAGCAGAGCTCCAGGGGCCTACGAGCAGTTCTTC. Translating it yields CATSRAPGAYEQFF.